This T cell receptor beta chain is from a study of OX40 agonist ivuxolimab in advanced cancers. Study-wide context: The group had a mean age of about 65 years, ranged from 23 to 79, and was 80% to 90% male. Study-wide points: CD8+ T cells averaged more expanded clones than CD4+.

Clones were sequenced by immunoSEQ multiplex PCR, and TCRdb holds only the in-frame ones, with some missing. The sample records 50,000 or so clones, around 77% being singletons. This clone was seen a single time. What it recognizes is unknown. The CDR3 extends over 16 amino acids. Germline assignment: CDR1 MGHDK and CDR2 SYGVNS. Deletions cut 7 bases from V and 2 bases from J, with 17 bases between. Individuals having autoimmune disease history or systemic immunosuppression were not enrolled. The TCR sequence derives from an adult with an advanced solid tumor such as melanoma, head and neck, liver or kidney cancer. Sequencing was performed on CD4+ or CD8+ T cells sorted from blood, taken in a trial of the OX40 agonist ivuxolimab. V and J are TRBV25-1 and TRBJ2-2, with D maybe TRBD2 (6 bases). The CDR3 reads CASKASSVRNTGELFF. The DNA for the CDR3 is TGTGCCAGCAAAGCCTCTAGCGTTCGTAACACCGGGGAGCTGTTTTTT.